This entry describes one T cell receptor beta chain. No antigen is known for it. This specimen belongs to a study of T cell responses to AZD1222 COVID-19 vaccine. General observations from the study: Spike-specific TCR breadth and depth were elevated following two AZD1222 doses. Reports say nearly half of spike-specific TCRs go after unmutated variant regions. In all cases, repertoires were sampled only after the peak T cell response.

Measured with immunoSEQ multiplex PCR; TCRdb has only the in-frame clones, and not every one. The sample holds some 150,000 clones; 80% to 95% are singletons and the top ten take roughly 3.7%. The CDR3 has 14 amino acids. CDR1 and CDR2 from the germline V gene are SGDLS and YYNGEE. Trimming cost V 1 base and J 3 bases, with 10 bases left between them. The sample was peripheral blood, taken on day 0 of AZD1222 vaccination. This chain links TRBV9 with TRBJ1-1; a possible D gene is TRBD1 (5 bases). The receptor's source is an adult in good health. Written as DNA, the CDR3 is TGTGCCAGCAGCGTATTGGCAGGGTACACTGAAGCTTTCTTT. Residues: CASSVLAGYTEAFF.